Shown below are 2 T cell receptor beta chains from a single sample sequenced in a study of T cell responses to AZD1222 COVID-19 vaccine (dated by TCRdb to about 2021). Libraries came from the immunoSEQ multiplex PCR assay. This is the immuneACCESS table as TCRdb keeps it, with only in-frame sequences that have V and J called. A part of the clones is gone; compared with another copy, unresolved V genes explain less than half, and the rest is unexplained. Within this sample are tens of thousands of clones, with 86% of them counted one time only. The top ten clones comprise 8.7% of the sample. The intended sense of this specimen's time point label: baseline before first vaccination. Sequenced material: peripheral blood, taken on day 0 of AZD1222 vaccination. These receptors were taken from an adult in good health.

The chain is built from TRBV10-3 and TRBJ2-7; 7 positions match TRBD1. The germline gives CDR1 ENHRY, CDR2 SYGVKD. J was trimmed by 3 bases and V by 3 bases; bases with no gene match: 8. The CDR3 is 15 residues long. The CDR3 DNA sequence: TGTGCCATCAGTGAAGGGGGACAGTGGGGCTACGAGCAGTACTTC. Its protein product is CAISEGGQWGYEQYF.

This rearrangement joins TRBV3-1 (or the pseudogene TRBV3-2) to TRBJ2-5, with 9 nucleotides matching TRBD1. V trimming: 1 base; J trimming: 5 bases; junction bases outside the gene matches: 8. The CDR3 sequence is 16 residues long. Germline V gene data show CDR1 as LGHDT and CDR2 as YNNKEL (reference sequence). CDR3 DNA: TGTGCCAGCAGCCAAGGTAGGACAGGGGCGGTGGAGACCCAGTACTTC. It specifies CASSQGRTGAVETQYF.